A single count supports the clone carrying this T cell receptor beta chain. This sample stems from a study of glioma-infiltrating T cells after dendritic cell vaccination. Indicated time point: after dendritic cell vaccination, including at tumor progression/relapse. The ends were cut back, 0 bases at V and 4 bases at J, with 15 bases in the middle. Germline loops: CDR1 MNHEY, CDR2 SMNVEV (reference sequence). The length of the CDR3 is 16 residues. Method: immunoSEQ multiplex PCR; TCRdb's copy keeps in-frame clones and lacks some. This sample has roughly 85,000 clones, with about 85% found just once. The rearrangement links TRBV27 to TRBJ2-5; possible D gene TRBD2, 6 bases. The sequence derives from a human donor with glioblastoma. The sample here was blood, taken after dendritic cell vaccination. The chain's CDR3 is CASSLSLGGAGETQYF. For the CDR3, the DNA is TGTGCCAGCAGTTTATCTCTCGGGGGAGCAGGAGAGACCCAGTACTTC.